Following are 15 T cell receptor beta chains from one sample sequenced in a study of blood T cell repertoires in COVID-19. Libraries were prepared by immunoSEQ multiplex PCR; TCRdb keeps only in-frame clonotypes and omits some of them. The table lists 90,000 to 150,000 clones, more than 75% of them singletons. The sequenced sample consisted of peripheral blood. The receptors shown here come from a man between 60 and 75 years old with acute or convalescent COVID-19.

V gene TRBV6-6 combines with J gene TRBJ1-1, with D uncertain. The ends were cut back, 6 bases at V and 7 bases at J, with 12 bases in the middle. The CDR3 runs 12 residues. The germline CDR1 and CDR2 sequences are MNHNY and SVGAGI (reference sequence). CDR3 nucleotide sequence: TGTGCCAGCAGCCCCCGGCGGAGTGAAGCTTTCTTT. Protein: CASSPRRSEAFF.

CDR3 coding DNA: TGTGCCAGCAGTTTAACCGAACAGGGGATTTACGAGCAGTACTTC. Amino acid sequence: CASSLTEQGIYEQYF. The V gene is TRBV27, the J gene TRBJ2-7; 7 positions agree with TRBD1. The CDR3 spans 15 residues. After removal of 2 bases from V and 4 bases from J, the junction contained 8 bases not matched to a gene. Germline V gene data show CDR1 as MNHEY and CDR2 as SMNVEV (reference sequence).

The chain combines TRBV18 with TRBJ1-1, with 7 bases matching TRBD1. V dropped 3 bases and J dropped 2; count of bases not matched to a gene: 6. The CDR3 length is 15 residues. Germline CDR1 reads KGHSH; CDR2 reads LQKENI. The CDR3 reads CASSPQGGENTEAFF. Written as DNA, the CDR3 is TGTGCCAGCTCACCTCAGGGGGGCGAAAACACTGAAGCTTTCTTT.

CDR3 protein: CAWTRGEQGKNIQYF. In DNA, the CDR3 is TGTGCCTGGACCCGGGGGGAACAAGGGAAAAACATTCAGTACTTC. The V gene is TRBV30, the J gene TRBJ2-4, with 7 bases that match TRBD2. The CDR3 sequence is 15 residues long. CDR1 is GTSNPN and CDR2 is SVGIG in the germline V gene (reference sequence). Trimming at V came to 4 bases and at J to 4 bases, leaving 10 bases not matched to a gene.

The J gene is TRBJ2-2, the V gene TRBV28; tentatively, D is TRBD1 (6 bases). CDR3 length: 13 amino acids. V was pared by 7 bases and J by 4 bases, with 10 bases between. CDR1 and CDR2 (germline): MDHEN, SYDVKM. The CDR3 coding sequence is TGTGCCAGCAAACAGGGCGGCACCGGGGAGCTGTTTTTT. As protein: CASKQGGTGELFF.

Notes on this clone: Compared with germline, one end of the junction differs, possibly owing to a read error. In DNA form, the CDR3 reads TGTGCCTGGAGTGGCTCCGGACTAGCGGGTAATTTT. This encodes CAWSGSGLAGNF. The rearrangement links TRBV30 to TRBJ2-3, with 11 bases lining up with TRBD2. CDR1 and CDR2 (germline): GTSNPN, SVGIG (reference sequence). The CDR3 has 12 amino acids.

The V call is TRBV12-3 or TRBV12-4, the J call TRBJ1-2; tentative D call: TRBD1 (6 bases). The germline V and J ends were trimmed by 5 bases and 4 bases, with 11 bases remaining between them. This CDR3 is 13 amino acids long. CDR3 in DNA: TGTGCCAGCAGTACAACAGGGCCCTATGGCTACACCTTC. It specifies CASSTTGPYGYTF.

The CDR3 sequence is CASSLEQGSNEQFF. CDR3 DNA: TGTGCCAGCAGCTTGGAACAGGGATCCAATGAGCAGTTCTTC. The chain recombines TRBV5-6 with TRBJ2-1, with D perhaps TRBD1 (6 bases). Per germline, CDR1 SGHDT and CDR2 YYEEEE. This CDR3 is 14 amino acids long. V shed 0 bases and J shed 6 bases, with 10 bases lying between them.

The CDR3 is CASSLQGATNEKLFF. As DNA, the CDR3 is TGTGCCAGCAGCCTACAGGGTGCAACTAATGAAAAACTGTTTTTT. The chain uses TRBV28 and TRBJ1-4, with TRBD1 as a possible D gene (6 bases). Germline loops: CDR1 MDHEN, CDR2 SYDVKM. The CDR3 covers 15 residues. V was cut by 6 bases and J by 0 bases, with 11 bases left in between.

Written as DNA, the CDR3 is TGTGCCAGCTCACCTCAGGGGGACGGCTACACCTTC. This codes for CASSPQGDGYTF. The chain uses TRBV18 and TRBJ1-2; 7 bases are a match to TRBD1. This CDR3 has 12 residues. J was trimmed by 8 bases and V by 3 bases; bases with no gene match: 3. Per the germline V gene, CDR1 is KGHSH and CDR2 is LQKENI.

The CDR3 DNA is TGTGCCAGCAGTGAACATGGCGGGGGCAGTGGCTACACCTTC. It is translated as CASSEHGGGSGYTF. The chain combines TRBV25-1 with TRBJ1-2; D possibly corresponds to TRBD1 (6 bases). CDR3 length: 14 residues. Germline-derived CDR1 and CDR2 are MGHDK and SYGVNS. V lost 2 bases to trimming and J lost 7 bases, with 14 bases between them.

The chain is built from TRBV4-3 and TRBJ2-3, with 10 bases aligning to TRBD2. The germline V gene has CDR1 LGHNA and CDR2 YSLEER. V was clipped by 3 bases and J by 0 bases; unmatched bases: 3. CDR3 length: 16 residues. For the CDR3, the DNA is TGCGCCAGCAGCCAGGCGACTAGCGGGAGCACAGATACGCAGTATTTT. This translates into CASSQATSGSTDTQYF.

The V gene is TRBV7-3, the J gene TRBJ2-1; D may be TRBD1 (6 bases). The CDR3 length is 19 residues. Trimming cost V 5 bases and J 0 bases, with 23 bases left between them. The germline gives CDR1 SGHTA, CDR2 FQGTGA. This CDR3 reads CASSRPGTTTPSSYNEQFF. The DNA for the CDR3 is TGTGCCAGCAGCCGCCCCGGGACAACCACACCCTCCTCCTACAATGAGCAGTTCTTC.

The chain is built from TRBV7-9 and TRBJ2-7; 8 bases align to TRBD1. J lost 2 bases, V lost 4 bases, and 4 bases had no gene match. CDR1 is SEHNR and CDR2 is FQNEAQ in the germline V gene (reference sequence). CDR3 length equals 14 residues. CDR3 loop: CASSSTGEAYEQYF. In DNA, the CDR3 is TGTGCCAGCAGCTCGACAGGGGAAGCCTACGAGCAGTACTTC.

This chain links TRBV7-8 with TRBJ2-1, with D possibly TRBD2 on 7 matching bases. The CDR3 has 16 residues. Looked up from germline, CDR1 is SGHVS and CDR2 is FQNEAQ. Trimming left V 0 bases short and J 4 bases short, with 13 bases between. CDR3 nucleotide sequence: TGTGCCAGCAGCTTAGCGGGAGGGAGGGGGTACAATGAGCAGTTCTTC. It codes for CASSLAGGRGYNEQFF.